The 16 T cell receptor beta chains given below trace back to one sample, sequenced in a study of OX40 agonist ivuxolimab in advanced cancers. The protocol was immunoSEQ multiplex PCR, while the TCRdb copy is restricted to in-frame clones and leaves out a portion. The sample consists of about 43,000 clones, 80% of them appearing once. The source material was CD4+ or CD8+ T cells sorted from blood, sampled in a trial of the OX40 agonist ivuxolimab. These receptor sequences come from an adult with an advanced solid tumor such as melanoma, head and neck, liver or kidney cancer.

The chain links TRBV7-9 to TRBJ2-3; D not resolved. Deletions cut 3 bases from V and 1 base from J, with 8 bases between. CDR3 length: 14 amino acids. Germline V gives CDR1 SEHNR, CDR2 FQNEAQ (reference sequence). The CDR3 is CASSFVARTDTQYF. CDR3 in DNA: TGTGCCAGCAGCTTCGTGGCACGCACAGATACGCAGTATTTT.

Only a few counts were recorded for this clone. The chain uses TRBV9 and TRBJ1-6, with 7 bases lining up with TRBD1. Germline CDR1 reads SGDLS; CDR2 reads YYNGEE. The CDR3 runs to 14 residues. The V segment lost 4 bases and the J segment 8 bases; nucleotides outside the gene matches: 6. The CDR3 sequence is CASSPETGYSPLHF. Here the CDR3 DNA reads TGTGCCAGCAGCCCCGAGACAGGGTATTCACCCCTCCACTTT.

Only one count was recorded for this clone. The rearrangement uses TRBV7-7 and TRBJ2-5, with 12 bases lining up with TRBD2. In germline, CDR1 is SSHAT, CDR2 FNYEAQ (reference sequence). V dropped 5 bases and J dropped 2; count of bases not matched to a gene: 6. CDR3 size: 16 residues. The CDR3, as DNA: TGTGCCAGCAGCCCAGGACTAGCGGGGCGGCAAGAGACCCAGTACTTC. It specifies CASSPGLAGRQETQYF.

This sequence joins TRBV6-5 and TRBJ1-5; unclear D gene. V dropped 6 bases and J dropped 1 base, with 10 bases sitting between them. The CDR3 contains 14 residues. Germline V gene sequence: CDR1 MNHEY, CDR2 SVGAGI. CDR3 nucleotides: TGTGCCAGCAGGGCGAAGGGCAGCAATCAGCCCCAGCATTTT. Its translation is CASRAKGSNQPQHF.

The CDR3 protein is CASGLVLGGAYNEQFF. For the CDR3, the DNA is TGTGCTAGTGGTTTGGTACTTGGAGGGGCCTACAATGAGCAGTTCTTC. The V call is TRBV12-5, the J call TRBJ2-1, with a possible D match to TRBD2 (6 bases). V lost 0 bases, J lost 2 bases, and 11 bases lay in between. CDR1 and CDR2 (germline): LGHNT, FRNRAP. CDR3 size: 16 residues.

This chain joins TRBV9 and TRBJ2-7; 13 nucleotides agree with TRBD2. Germline assignment: CDR1 SGDLS and CDR2 YYNGEE. The V segment lost 0 bases and the J segment 0 bases; nucleotides outside the gene matches: 9. This CDR3 spans 19 amino acids. CDR3 nucleotides: TGTGCCAGCAGCGTAGCTCCGGGACTAGCGGGATCGGTCTCCTACGAGCAGTACTTC. It is translated as CASSVAPGLAGSVSYEQYF.

The rearrangement uses TRBV7-6 and TRBJ1-5; 12 bases are a match to TRBD1. Looked up from germline, CDR1 is SGHVS and CDR2 is FNYEAQ. The V and J ends lost 4 bases and 2 bases, in that order; junction bases with no gene match: 9. The CDR3 contains 18 residues. The CDR3, as DNA: TGTGCCAGCAGCTCGATCCCGGGACAGGGGGCTGGCAATCAGCCCCAGCATTTT. This sequence encodes CASSSIPGQGAGNQPQHF.

In this sample, this clone turned up once. The chain carries TRBV6-4 and TRBJ1-5, with D possibly matching TRBD1 (5 bases). Germline V lookup: CDR1 MRHNA, CDR2 SNTAGT. CDR3 length: 14 amino acids. V was trimmed by 4 bases and J by 2 bases, leaving 9 bases between them. The CDR3 DNA is TGTGCCAGCAGTGCGGGAGGGGGCAATCAGCCCCAGCATTTT. It encodes CASSAGGGNQPQHF.

This chain uses TRBV4-3 with TRBJ2-5, with D unclear. CDR1 is LGHNA, CDR2 YSLEER, per germline. CDR3 length: 15 residues. With 1 base removed from V and 0 bases from J, the gap between germline ends came to 9 bases. The CDR3 is CASSQGSLYQETQYF. The DNA for the CDR3 is TGCGCCAGCAGCCAAGGTAGCCTCTACCAAGAGACCCAGTACTTC.

This chain links TRBV5-4 with TRBJ1-2; D possibly corresponds to TRBD1 (6 bases). This CDR3 comprises 13 residues. Trimming took off 5 bases at V and 6 bases at J, with 14 bases between the two ends. Germline V gene sequence: CDR1 SGHNT, CDR2 YYREEE (reference sequence). CDR3 amino acids: CASRTHDRHGYTF. The CDR3 DNA is TGTGCCAGCAGAACGCACGACAGGCATGGCTACACCTTC.

This clone was recorded once. The chain recombines TRBV7-8 with TRBJ1-4, with TRBD1 matching 8 bases. The CDR3 has 17 amino acids. Trimming removed 5 bases from V and 2 bases from J; junction bases left unmatched: 10. CDR1 and CDR2 from the germline V gene are SGHVS and FQNEAQ. The CDR3 spells CASSREQWTGTNEKLFF. The CDR3 nucleotides read TGTGCCAGCAGCCGAGAACAATGGACAGGGACTAATGAAAAACTGTTTTTT.

The chain links TRBV6-1 to TRBJ2-7, with D perhaps matching TRBD2 (6 bases). This CDR3 has 12 residues. Per the germline V gene, CDR1 is MNHNS and CDR2 is SASEGT. Deletions cut 4 bases from V and 7 bases from J, with 11 bases between. CDR3 region: CASSAGVGEQYF. CDR3 sequence (DNA): TGTGCCAGCAGTGCGGGGGTAGGAGAGCAGTACTTC.

The CDR3 DNA reads TGCGCCAGCAGCTTGGACGCGGCAGTCAGCAATCAGCCCCAGCATTTT. This encodes CASSLDAAVSNQPQHF. J is TRBJ1-5 and V is TRBV5-1; D ambiguous. V gave up 0 bases and J gave up 1 base, with 11 bases separating them. The CDR3 loop spans 16 amino acids. The germline CDR1 and CDR2 sequences are SGHRS and YFSETQ.

The gene calls are TRBV18 and TRBJ1-4; unclear D gene. The CDR3 is 11 residues long. Deletions cut 6 bases from V and 11 bases from J, with 10 bases between. Germline V CDR1 and CDR2: KGHSH, LQKENI. The CDR3 bases are TGTGCCAGCTCCCGGACGGGGAAACTGTTTTTT. Its translation: CASSRTGKLFF.

The chain carries TRBV5-1 and TRBJ1-2, with D tentatively TRBD1 (5 bases). Germline assignment: CDR1 SGHRS and CDR2 YFSETQ. V lost 7 bases and J 6 bases, leaving 16 bases between the germline ends. The CDR3 length is 13 residues. The CDR3 nucleotides read TGCGCCAGCCAAAGCAGTGGCAGGGATGGCTACACCTTC. Translating gives CASQSSGRDGYTF.

This sequence joins TRBV2 and TRBJ2-4; 7 bases map to TRBD2. J lost 8 bases, V lost 6 bases, and 13 bases had no gene match. CDR3 length equals 15 residues. CDR1 and CDR2 from the germline V gene are SNHLY and FYNNEI. The CDR3 DNA follows: TGTGCCAGCAGACTAGCGACCCAGCCGGAGGACATTCAGTACTTC. Protein product: CASRLATQPEDIQYF.